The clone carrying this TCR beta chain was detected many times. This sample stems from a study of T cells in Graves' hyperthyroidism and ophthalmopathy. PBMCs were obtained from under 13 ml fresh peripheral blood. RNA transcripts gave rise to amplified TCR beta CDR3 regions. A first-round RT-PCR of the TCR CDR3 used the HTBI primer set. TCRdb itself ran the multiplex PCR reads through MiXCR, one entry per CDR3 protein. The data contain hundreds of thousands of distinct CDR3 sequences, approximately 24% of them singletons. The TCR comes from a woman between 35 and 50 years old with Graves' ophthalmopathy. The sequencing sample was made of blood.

This chain's CDR3 is CASSYRGGEQYF. In nucleotides, the CDR3 is TGTGCCAGCAGTTACCGGGGGGGCGAGCAGTACTTC. The chain recombines TRBV28 with TRBJ2-7; 8 bases are shared with TRBD2. CDR1 MDHEN and CDR2 SYDVKM come from the germline V gene. Trimming at V came to 4 bases and at J to 6 bases, leaving 2 bases not matched to a gene. The CDR3 totals 12 residues.